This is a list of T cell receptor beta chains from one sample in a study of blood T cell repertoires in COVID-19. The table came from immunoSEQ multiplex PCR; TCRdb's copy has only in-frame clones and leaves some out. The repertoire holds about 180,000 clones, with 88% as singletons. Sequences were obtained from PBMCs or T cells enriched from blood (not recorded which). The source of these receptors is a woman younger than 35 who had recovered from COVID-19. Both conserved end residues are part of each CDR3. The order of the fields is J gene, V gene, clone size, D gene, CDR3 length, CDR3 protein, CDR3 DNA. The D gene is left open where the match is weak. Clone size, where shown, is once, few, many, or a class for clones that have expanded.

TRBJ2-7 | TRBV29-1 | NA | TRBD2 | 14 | CSVSVAGGPYEQYF | TGCAGCGTTTCCGTAGCGGGAGGCCCCTACGAGCAGTACTTC
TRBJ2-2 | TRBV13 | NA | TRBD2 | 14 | CASTQWGGSGELFF | TGTGCCAGCACGCAATGGGGGGGAAGCGGGGAGCTGTTTTTT
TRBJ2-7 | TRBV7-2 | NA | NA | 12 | CASSFSGYEQYF | TGTGCCAGCAGCTTTAGCGGCTACGAGCAGTACTTC
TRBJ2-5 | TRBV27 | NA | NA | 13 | CASSGLNQETQYF | TGTGCCAGCAGCGGACTGAATCAAGAGACCCAGTACTTC
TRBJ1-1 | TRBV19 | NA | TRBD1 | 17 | CASSIITTGGERTEAFF | TGTGCCAGTAGTATAATAACGACAGGGGGCGAGAGGACTGAAGCTTTCTTT
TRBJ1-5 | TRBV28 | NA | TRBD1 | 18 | CASSLTRGTAYSNQPQHF | TGTGCCAGCAGTCTGACCCGGGGGACAGCATATAGCAATCAGCCCCAGCATTTT
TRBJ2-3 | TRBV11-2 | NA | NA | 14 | CASSPIQGTDTQYF | TGTGCCAGCAGCCCCATCCAGGGGACAGATACGCAGTATTTT
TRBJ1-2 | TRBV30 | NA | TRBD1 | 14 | CASAQGQGNYGYTF | TGTGCCTCAGCCCAGGGACAGGGGAATTATGGCTACACCTTC
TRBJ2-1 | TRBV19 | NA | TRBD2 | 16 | CASSTGLAEEYNEQFF | TGTGCCAGTAGTACGGGACTAGCGGAGGAATACAATGAGCAGTTCTTC
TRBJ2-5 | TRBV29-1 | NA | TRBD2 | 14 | CRGPLAGGGETQYF | TGCCGCGGGCCCCTCGCGGGGGGGGGAGAGACCCAGTACTTC
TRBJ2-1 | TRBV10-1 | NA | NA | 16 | CASSLGGPGSYNEQFF | TGCGCCAGCAGCTTGGGGGGGCCGGGCTCCTACAATGAGCAGTTCTTC
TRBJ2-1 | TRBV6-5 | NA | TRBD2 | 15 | CASRTLAGAYNEQFF | TGTGCCAGCAGGACCTTAGCGGGAGCCTACAATGAGCAGTTCTTC
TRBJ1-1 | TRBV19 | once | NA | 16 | CASSATVTVLNTEAFF | TGTGCCAGTAGTGCAACAGTTACCGTTTTGAACACTGAAGCTTTCTTT
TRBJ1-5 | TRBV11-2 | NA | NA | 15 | CASSLGGSSNRPQHF | TGTGCCAGCAGCTTAGGGGGTTCTAGCAATCGGCCCCAGCATTTT
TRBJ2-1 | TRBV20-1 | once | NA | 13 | CSASRLWANEQFF | TGCAGTGCTAGTAGGCTCTGGGCGAATGAGCAGTTCTTC
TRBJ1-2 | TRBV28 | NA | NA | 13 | CASSLFGSYGYTF | TGTGCCAGCAGTTTATTCGGTAGCTATGGCTACACCTTC
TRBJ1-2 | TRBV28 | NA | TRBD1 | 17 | CASSRRGADRAGYGYTF | TGTGCCAGCAGTCGGAGGGGCGCCGACAGGGCCGGTTATGGCTACACCTTC
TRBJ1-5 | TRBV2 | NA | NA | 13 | CASREEGYQPQHF | TGTGCCAGCAGAGAGGAGGGGTATCAGCCCCAGCATTTT
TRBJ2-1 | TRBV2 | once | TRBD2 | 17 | CASSELRTSGYLNEQFF | TGTGCCAGCAGTGAACTCCGGACTAGCGGATATCTCAATGAGCAGTTCTTC
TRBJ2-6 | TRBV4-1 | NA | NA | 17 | CASSQDAASSGANVLTF | TGCGCCAGCAGCCAAGATGCAGCGTCCTCTGGGGCCAACGTCCTGACTTTC
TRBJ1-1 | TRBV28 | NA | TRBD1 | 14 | CASSPGQGNTEAFF | TGTGCCAGCAGTCCCGGACAGGGGAACACTGAAGCTTTCTTT
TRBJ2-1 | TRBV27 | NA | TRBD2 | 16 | CASSLTSGRADNEQFF | TGTGCCAGCAGTTTGACTAGCGGGAGGGCCGACAATGAGCAGTTCTTC
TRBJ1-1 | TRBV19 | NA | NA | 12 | CASSTEYTEAFF | TGTGCCAGTAGCACCGAGTACACTGAAGCTTTCTTT
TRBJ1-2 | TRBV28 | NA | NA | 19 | CASRIPAGARTSANYGYTF | TGTGCCAGCCGAATCCCTGCTGGGGCCCGAACCTCTGCTAACTATGGCTACACCTTC
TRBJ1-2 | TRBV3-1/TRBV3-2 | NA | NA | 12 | CASSQGYEGYTF | TGTGCCAGCAGCCAAGGGTATGAGGGCTACACCTTC
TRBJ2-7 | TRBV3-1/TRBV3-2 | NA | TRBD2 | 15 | CASSPWREWSYEQYF | TGTGCCAGCAGCCCCTGGCGGGAGTGGTCCTACGAGCAGTACTTC
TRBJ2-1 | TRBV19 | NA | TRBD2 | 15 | CASSTGLAGYNEQFF | TGTGCCAGTAGTACCGGACTAGCGGGGTACAATGAGCAGTTCTTC
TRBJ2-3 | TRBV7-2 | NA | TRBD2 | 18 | CASSLTKLAGGPTDTQYF | TGTGCCAGCAGCTTAACGAAACTAGCGGGGGGGCCAACAGATACGCAGTATTTT
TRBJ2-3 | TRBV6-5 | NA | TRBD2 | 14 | CASSSRGGGNTQYF | TGTGCCAGCAGTTCCCGGGGGGGCGGAAATACGCAGTATTTT
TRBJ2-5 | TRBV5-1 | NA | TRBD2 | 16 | CASMLSGSPVGETQYF | TGCGCCAGCATGCTGAGCGGGAGCCCGGTCGGAGAGACCCAGTACTTC
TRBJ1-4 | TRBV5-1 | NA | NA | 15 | CASSQTRSTNEKLFF | TGCGCCAGCAGCCAAACTCGGTCAACTAATGAAAAACTGTTTTTT
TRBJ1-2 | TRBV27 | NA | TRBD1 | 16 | CASSLLTPGGVEGRTF | TGTGCCAGCAGTTTACTCACTCCAGGGGGCGTTGAGGGCCGCACCTTC
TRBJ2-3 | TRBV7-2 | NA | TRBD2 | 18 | CASTLGTKRLGGPDTQYF | TGTGCCAGCACCCTAGGGACTAAACGGCTGGGTGGGCCAGATACGCAGTATTTT
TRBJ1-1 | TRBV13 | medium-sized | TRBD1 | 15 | CASSLLPTGFAEAFF | TGTGCCAGCAGCTTATTACCGACAGGGTTCGCTGAAGCTTTCTTT
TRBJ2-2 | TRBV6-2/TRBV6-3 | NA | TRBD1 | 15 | CASSLRTGPTGELFF | TGTGCCAGCAGCCTCCGGACAGGGCCCACCGGGGAGCTGTTTTTT
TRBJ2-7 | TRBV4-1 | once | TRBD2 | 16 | CASSQDYTSGSHEQYF | TGCGCCAGCAGCCAAGATTACACTAGCGGGAGCCACGAGCAGTACTTC
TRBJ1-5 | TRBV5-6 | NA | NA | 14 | CASSSHRVGQPQHF | TGTGCCAGCAGCTCCCACAGGGTTGGTCAGCCCCAGCATTTT
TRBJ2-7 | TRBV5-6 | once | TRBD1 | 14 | CASSAQGARDEQYF | TGTGCCAGCAGCGCACAGGGGGCTAGGGACGAGCAGTACTTC
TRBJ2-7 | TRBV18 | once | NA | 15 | CASSPPSLLAYEQYF | TGTGCCAGCTCACCACCGTCACTTTTAGCCTACGAGCAGTACTTC
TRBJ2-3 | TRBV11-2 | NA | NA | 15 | CASSSQGIVTDTQYF | TGTGCCAGCAGCTCTCAGGGGATAGTTACAGATACGCAGTATTTT
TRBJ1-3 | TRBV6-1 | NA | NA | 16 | CASSEGAGSSGNTIYF | TGTGCCAGCAGTGAAGGGGCAGGCAGCTCTGGAAACACCATATATTTT
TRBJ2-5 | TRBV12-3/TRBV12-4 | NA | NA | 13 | CASSPQGLETQYF | TGTGCCAGCAGTCCTCAGGGGCTAGAGACCCAGTACTTC
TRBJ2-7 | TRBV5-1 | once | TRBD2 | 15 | CASSFSAGDSYEQYF | TGCGCCAGCAGCTTTTCTGCGGGGGATTCCTACGAGCAGTACTTC
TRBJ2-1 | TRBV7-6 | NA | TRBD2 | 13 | CASSPSGDLVEFF | TGTGCCAGCAGCCCCAGCGGGGATCTGGTCGAGTTCTTC
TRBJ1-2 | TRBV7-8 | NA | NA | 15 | CASSLGGGRNYGYTF | TGTGCCAGCAGCTTAGGGGGAGGACGGAACTATGGCTACACCTTC
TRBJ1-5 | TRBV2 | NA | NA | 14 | CASISDRDNQPQHF | TGTGCCAGCATATCGGACAGAGACAATCAGCCCCAGCATTTT
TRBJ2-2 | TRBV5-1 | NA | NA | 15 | CASSLELRGTGELFF | TGCGCCAGCAGCTTGGAATTAAGGGGAACCGGGGAGCTGTTTTTT
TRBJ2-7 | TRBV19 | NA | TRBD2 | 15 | CASSIVSGRAYEQYF | TGTGCCAGTAGTATTGTTAGCGGGAGGGCCTACGAGCAGTACTTC
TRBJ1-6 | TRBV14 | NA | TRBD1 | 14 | CASSLGQINSPLHF | TGTGCCAGCAGCCTGGGACAGATTAATTCACCCCTCCACTTT
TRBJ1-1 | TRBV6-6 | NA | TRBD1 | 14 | CASSLGQLAPEAFF | TGTGCCAGCAGCCTGGGACAGTTGGCGCCTGAAGCTTTCTTT
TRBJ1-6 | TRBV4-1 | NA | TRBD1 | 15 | CASSQQTGVGSPLHF | TGCGCCAGCAGCCAACAAACAGGGGTCGGGTCACCCCTCCACTTT